This TCR beta chain was captured in a study of shared clonotypes between healthy human individuals. Points from the study as a whole: Clonotype sharing among donors was thought likely to change with sequencing depth. In general, naive subsets displayed greater estimated richness than memory subsets did.

In its sample, this clone was seen once. Its target is not known. A CD45RA+ naive subset and a CD45RA-negative memory subset were split from CD4+ cells. At deep level, the assay was performed. Method: immunoSEQ multiplex PCR; TCRdb's copy keeps in-frame clones and lacks some. The sample has over 1.4 million clones; roughly 96% are singletons. Sequenced sample: naive CD4+ T cells sorted from blood. Subset meaning: CD45RA+ positively selected. This receptor was identified in a man aged 30 to 39 in good health.

The CDR3 loop is CASSHLKGQFLSVAVTDTQYF. DNA for the CDR3: TGCGCCAGCAGCCATCTGAAGGGACAATTTCTATCGGTAGCGGTCACAGATACGCAGTATTTT. This sequence joins TRBV4-3 and TRBJ2-3, with D perhaps assigned TRBD1 or TRBD2 (6 bases each). Germline V gene data show CDR1 as LGHNA and CDR2 as YSLEER. V was trimmed by 3 bases and J by 2 bases, leaving 30 bases between them. The CDR3 loop spans 21 amino acids.